This T cell receptor (beta chain) is from a study of OX40 agonist ivuxolimab in advanced cancers. At the level of the study: Three dose-escalation patients had partial responses: one with hepatocellular carcinoma and two with cutaneous melanoma.

At baseline, cycle 4 day 1, and cycle 7 day 1, blood was sampled. The repertoire was sequenced with immunoSEQ multiplex PCR; TCRdb's copy has only in-frame clones and lacks some. This table has approximately 82,000 clones, 70% to 90% appearing once. Germline V gene data show CDR1 as SNHLY and CDR2 as FYNNEI. The junction had 6 bases not matched to a gene; V was cut back by 7 bases and J by 2 bases. The CDR3 is 15 amino acids. The J gene is TRBJ2-3, the V gene TRBV2; TRBD2 agrees at 10 bases. The sample was CD4+ or CD8+ T cells sorted from blood, taken in a trial of the OX40 agonist ivuxolimab. The clonotype originates from an adult with an advanced solid tumor such as melanoma, head and neck, liver or kidney cancer. The CDR3 nucleotides read TGTGCCAGCAATGAGCGGGGGGGGACCACAGATACGCAGTATTTT. Amino acids: CASNERGGTTDTQYF.